These 2 T cell receptor beta chains were sequenced from one sample in a study of T cells in Graves' hyperthyroidism and ophthalmopathy. Researchers amplified the TCR beta CDR3 regions from RNA transcripts. First-round RT-PCR of the TCR CDR3 relied on the HTBI primer set. TCRdb recomputed calls from the multiplex PCR reads with MiXCR, one row per CDR3 protein. Of about 320,000 distinct CDR3 sequences listed, around 16% were seen once; the top ten hold approximately 33%. The sequenced sample was blood. All receptors derive from a man aged 25-45 years with Graves' hyperthyroidism.

This chain connects TRBV5-1 to TRBJ2-5; either TRBD1 or TRBD2 may fit D (5 bases each). V lost 4 bases to trimming and J lost 2 bases, with 18 bases between them. The germline V gene has CDR1 SGHRS and CDR2 YFSETQ. The CDR3 length is 16 residues. The chain's CDR3 is CASSEGKALIQETQYF. CDR3 DNA sequence: TGCGCCAGCAGCGAGGGGAAGGCACTGATTCAAGAGACCCAGTACTTC.

To note about this clonotype: Its ends do not fully match the called genes, so a read error is possible. This chain connects TRBV3-1 to TRBJ2-2; D is perhaps TRBD2 (5 bases). CDR1 is LGHDT, CDR2 YNNKEL, per germline (reference sequence). CDR3 length: 15 amino acids. CDR3 nucleotide sequence: TGTGCCAGCAGCCTCAGGCTAACGAACACCGGGGAGCTGTCTTTT. Protein: CASSLRLTNTGELSF.